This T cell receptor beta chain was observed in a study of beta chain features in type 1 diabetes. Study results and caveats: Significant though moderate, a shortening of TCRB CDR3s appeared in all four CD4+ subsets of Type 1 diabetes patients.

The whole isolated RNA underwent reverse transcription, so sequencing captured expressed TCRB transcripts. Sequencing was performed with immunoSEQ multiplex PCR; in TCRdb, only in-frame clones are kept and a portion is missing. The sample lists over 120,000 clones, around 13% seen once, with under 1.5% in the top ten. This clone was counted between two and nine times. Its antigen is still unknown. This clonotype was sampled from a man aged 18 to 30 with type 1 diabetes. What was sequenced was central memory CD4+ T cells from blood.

The chain's CDR3 is CAWSRGQGGNSPLHF. CDR3 bases: TGTGCCTGGAGTAGGGGACAGGGGGGTAATTCACCCCTCCACTTT. The chain links TRBV30 to TRBJ1-6, with 11 bases aligning to TRBD1. CDR3 length: 15 amino acids. Trimming cost V 2 bases and J 6 bases; bases outside gene matches: 3. Germline V lookup: CDR1 GTSNPN, CDR2 SVGIG (reference sequence).